This T cell receptor (beta chain) was obtained from a study of blood T cell repertoires in COVID-19 (TCRdb year 2020). Looking at the study overall: Samples covering the acute and convalescent phases of COVID-19 were provided by collaborators in the United States, Italy and Spain. The material from the prospective study consisted of cDNA or gDNA derived from T cells, B-cell-depleted T cells, or PBMCs. Deeply sampled blood TCRbeta repertoires from subjects exposed to, actively infected with, or recovered from COVID-19 were included in the dataset. The repertoires were released in a freely available public database meant as a resource for research on the immune response to SARS-CoV-2. The samples were drawn from the first 160 participants of the ongoing ImmuneRACE study and from 1,254 subjects provided by 6 global collaborators. Sample metadata almost always included a de-identified subject ID, COVID-19 status, age in years and sex. Where HLA class I and class II types were available, the types were taken from metadata supplied by the sample provider, not from assay-based typing.

Clipping removes 6 bases from V and 5 bases from J, with 6 as the unmatched junction base count. The CDR3, from cysteine to phenylalanine, totals 13 residues. CDR3 DNA only is kept here, 39 bases in frame from base 1. TCRbeta CDR3 regions were amplified from genomic DNA by means of the immunoSEQ Assay, a bias-controlled multiplex PCR. In the authors' own workflow: Nucleated cell counts per sample were estimated from amplification of reference gene primers within the assay. To quantify the absolute abundance of each unique TCRbeta CDR3 rearrangement, sequence reads were collapsed and filtered. For each sample, productive Simpson clonality was calculated by taking the square root of Simpson's diversity index across productive rearrangements. TCRdb's version of the immuneACCESS table is confined to in-frame rearrangements and falls short of the full clone set. An unresolved V gene accounts for under half of the shortfall where checked; the remainder is of unknown origin. V and J calls and clone size are those listed in that table; D and trimming were worked out from the DNA. Here the sample has around 77,000 clones; approximately 89% occur a single time. The top ten clones comprise just over 5% of the sample.

Comments on this clone: Its antigen has not been determined. No much larger clone is present one base from it, and per-base qualities are unavailable.

Each collaborating institution followed its own protocols to collect whole blood in K2EDTA tubes. For TCRbeta analysis, collaborators shipped samples in one of three forms: frozen whole blood, isolated PBMCs, or DNA extracted from either of those sample types. Overall results and qualifications from the work: How much clinical and demographic metadata was included differed by source and by participant, and the metadata was provided uncurated.

Sequencing used peripheral blood. This receptor chain uses TRBV12-3 or TRBV12-4 and TRBJ1-1; 7 bases in between match TRBD1. This receptor was identified in an older man with acute or convalescent COVID-19. The CDR3 corresponds to CASRNSGGTEAFF. The base sequence is TGTGCCAGCAGGAACTCAGGGGGTACTGAAGCTTTCTTT.